These 9 T cell receptor beta chains share one sample of origin, sequenced in a study of cytomegalovirus exposure and HLA in healthy donors. PCR employed 60 Vbeta and 13 Jbeta primers. Some clones are missing from TCRdb's copy, which holds only in-frame ones; the method was immunoSEQ multiplex PCR. The table has around 120,000 clones, roughly four fifths seen once. Material for sequencing was PBMCs. These receptors all stem from a woman aged 18-29 years in good health and CMV-seronegative.

The V and J genes are TRBV5-1 and TRBJ2-1, with 11 positions matching TRBD2. Looked up from germline, CDR1 is SGHRS and CDR2 is YFSETQ. V was clipped by 0 bases and J by 5 bases; unmatched bases: 4. CDR3 length: 16 residues. The CDR3 is CASSLVTSGGHNEQFF. The CDR3 DNA sequence: TGCGCCAGCAGCTTGGTTACTAGCGGGGGCCACAATGAGCAGTTCTTC.

The chain joins TRBV7-2 to TRBJ2-7; D is possibly TRBD2 (6 bases). The CDR3 is made up of 14 amino acids. V was clipped by 7 bases and J by 0 bases, with 13 bases between them. Germline V lookup: CDR1 SGHTA, CDR2 FQGNSA. The CDR3 DNA is TGTGCCAGCACCCTACCCGGGAGCTCCTACGAGCAGTACTTC. Protein sequence: CASTLPGSSYEQYF.

A note on this clone: The junction does not match germline at one end; this may be a read error. V and J are TRBV19 and TRBJ1-4; D call uncertain. The germline CDR1 and CDR2 sequences are LNHDA and SQIVND (reference sequence). CDR3 size: 11 residues. The DNA of the CDR3 is TGTGCCAGTAGTATCGAAAGGGAGCTGTTCTTT. It yields the protein CASSIERELFF.

J is TRBJ1-1 and V is TRBV30; the D is unclear. The CDR3 is 15 amino acids. CDR1 is GTSNPN, CDR2 SVGIG, per germline (reference sequence). The V end lost 0 bases, the J end lost 0 bases, and 11 bases lay between the germline ends. CDR3 region: CAWSVLGGMNTEAFF. CDR3 nucleotide sequence: TGTGCCTGGAGTGTACTTGGCGGCATGAACACTGAAGCTTTCTTT.

The chain carries TRBV5-1 and TRBJ2-7; TRBD2 might be the D (6 bases). This CDR3 region has 16 residues. The V end was cut by 0 bases, the J end by 4 bases, with 17 bases between. From germline, CDR1 is SGHRS and CDR2 YFSETQ. CDR3: CASSLEAGTPIYEQYF. CDR3 bases: TGCGCCAGCAGCTTGGAGGCAGGGACTCCGATTTACGAGCAGTACTTC.

The chain couples TRBV19 to TRBJ2-7; 9 bases are a match to TRBD1. The germline V gene encodes CDR1 LNHDA and CDR2 SQIVND (reference sequence). Trimming took 5 bases from V and 0 from J; bases not matched to a gene: 5. The CDR3 covers 15 residues. DNA of the CDR3: TGTGCCAGTAGTCCAGGACAGGGGAACTCCTACGAGCAGTACTTC. Amino acids: CASSPGQGNSYEQYF.

The V call is TRBV7-9, the J call TRBJ2-2; a weak D match, TRBD1 (6 bases). Trimming removed 3 bases from V and 4 bases from J, with 9 bases in between. Per germline, CDR1 SEHNR and CDR2 FQNEAQ (reference sequence). The CDR3 consists of 14 residues. Here the CDR3 reads CASSFATGTGELFF. The DNA for the CDR3 is TGTGCCAGCAGCTTTGCGACAGGCACCGGGGAGCTGTTTTTT. Combining the CDR3 with reference TRBV7-9 and TRBJ2-2 gives the whole variable domain DTGVSQNPRHKITKRGQNVTFRCDPISEHNRLYWYRQTLGQGPEFLTYFQNEAQLEKSRLLSDRFSAERPKGSFSTLEIQRTEQGDSAMYLCASSFATGTGELFFGEGSRLTVL.

The J gene is TRBJ1-2, the V gene TRBV4-2, with TRBD1 as a possible D gene (6 bases). The CDR3 totals 17 residues. V lost 0 bases to trimming and J lost 4 bases, with 18 bases between them. Per germline, CDR1 LGHNA and CDR2 YNFKEQ. The CDR3 reads CASSQDSTRGVFYGYTF. CDR3 coding DNA: TGTGCCAGCAGCCAAGATTCGACCAGGGGAGTCTTCTATGGCTACACCTTC.

The sample holds a few counts of this clone. The chain links TRBV5-5 to TRBJ1-1, with 10 bases identical to TRBD1. Germline V gene data show CDR1 as SGHKS and CDR2 as YYEKEE (reference sequence). This CDR3 has 14 amino acids. V dropped 2 bases and J dropped 5; count of bases not matched to a gene: 3. CDR3 amino acids: CASSFGTGETEAFF. CDR3 DNA: TGTGCCAGCAGCTTTGGGACAGGGGAAACTGAAGCTTTCTTT.